Below, 22 T cell receptor beta chains from the same sample are listed, as sequenced in a study of T cells in Graves' hyperthyroidism and ophthalmopathy. The TCR beta CDR3 regions underwent amplification using RNA transcripts as the source. An initial round of RT-PCR targeting the TCR CDR3 relied on the HTBI primer set. TCRdb independently ran MiXCR on the multiplex PCR reads; one entry per CDR3 protein. This sample yields under 450,000 distinct CDR3 sequences, of which roughly 14% are seen a single time; more than 20% belongs to the top ten. The sequenced material came from blood. The receptors were sampled from a young man with Graves' hyperthyroidism that later progressed to Graves' ophthalmopathy.

This clonotype was recorded a few times. The chain joins TRBV5-1 to TRBJ1-5; D remains ambiguous. Trimming removed 4 bases at V and 1 base at J, with 12 bases between. The CDR3 loop spans 15 amino acids. The germline CDR1 and CDR2 sequences are SGHRS and YFSETQ. The CDR3 loop is CASSRDPDSNQPQHF. The CDR3 DNA is TGCGCCAGCAGCCGTGACCCCGACAGCAATCAGCCCCAGCATTTT.

The CDR3 DNA follows: TGTGCCACCAGCAGTAGGAGCTCCTACAATGAGCAGTTCTTC. It specifies CATSSRSSYNEQFF. The rearrangement joins TRBV15 to TRBJ2-1; D remains ambiguous. This CDR3 has 14 residues. The V gene's germline CDR1 is LNHNV and CDR2 YYDKDF (reference sequence). The V and J ends lost 3 bases and 0 bases respectively, with 6 bases between them.

A few counts support this clonotype. The chain recombines TRBV6-1 with TRBJ1-4, with a weak D call TRBD1 (6 bases). Looked up from germline, CDR1 is MNHNS and CDR2 is SASEGT. Trimming removed 5 bases at V and 6 bases at J, with 13 bases between. The CDR3 is 14 residues long. The chain's CDR3 is CASSPTGAHEKLFF. The CDR3 DNA sequence: TGTGCCAGCAGTCCGACAGGAGCTCATGAAAAACTGTTTTTT.

This clonotype occurred a few times. The genes are TRBV7-2 and TRBJ1-3; TRBD1 agrees at 12 bases. Germline V lookup: CDR1 SGHTA, CDR2 FQGNSA. V shed 1 base and J 8 bases; nucleotides not matched to a gene: 3. The CDR3 length is 15 residues. The CDR3 region has the DNA TGTGCCAGCAGCTTAGTGGGACAGGGGGCACACACCATATATTTT. Encoded protein: CASSLVGQGAHTIYF.

The rearrangement links TRBV19 to TRBJ2-2; 15 nucleotides agree with TRBD2. V was pared by 9 bases and J by 2 bases, with 7 bases of the junction left unmatched. This CDR3 is 17 amino acids long. Germline values: CDR1 LNHDA, CDR2 SQIVND (reference sequence). Here the CDR3 reads CASLGLAGGYNTGELFF. CDR3 sequence (DNA): TGTGCCAGCCTGGGACTAGCGGGGGGTTATAACACCGGGGAGCTGTTTTTT.

In this sample, this clonotype turned up many times. The genes are TRBV11-2 and TRBJ2-7; D possibly corresponds to TRBD1 (6 bases). V lost 5 bases to trimming and J lost 6 bases, with 11 bases between them. Germline V gives CDR1 SGHAT, CDR2 FQNNGV. CDR3 size: 12 residues. CDR3 DNA: TGTGCCAGCAGCATCGGACAGCGCGAGCAGTACTTC. It specifies CASSIGQREQYF.

This clonotype was seen at least ten times. This chain joins TRBV29-1 and TRBJ2-7, with TRBD1 as a possible D gene (5 bases). V dropped 4 bases and J dropped 2 bases, with 9 bases sitting between them. Germline V gene sequence: CDR1 SQVTM, CDR2 ANQGSEA. The CDR3 loop spans 12 amino acids. This CDR3 is CSVGDRAYEQYF. The CDR3 nucleotides are TGCAGCGTTGGCGACAGAGCCTACGAGCAGTACTTC.

This clonotype has a count of ten or more. The gene calls are TRBV11-3 and TRBJ1-1; 8 bases line up with TRBD1. Germline-derived CDR1 and CDR2 are SGHNT and YENEEA. The CDR3 extends over 15 amino acids. Unmatched junction bases numbered 5, after V lost 5 bases and J lost 0 bases. CDR3 loop: CASSLVQGVNTEAFF. The DNA of the CDR3 is TGTGCCAGCAGCCTAGTACAGGGGGTGAACACTGAAGCTTTCTTT.

In this sample, this clonotype turned up many times. The chain has TRBV10-3 and TRBJ1-3; TRBD1 might be the D (5 bases). V lost 5 bases and J lost 0, with 14 bases in between. The germline V gene encodes CDR1 ENHRY and CDR2 SYGVKD. The CDR3 runs to 16 residues. The CDR3 region is CAISFGQQSSGNTIYF. The CDR3, as DNA: TGTGCCATCAGTTTCGGACAACAGAGCTCTGGAAACACCATATATTTT.

This clonotype was recorded many times. The V and J genes are TRBV7-3 and TRBJ1-5; D is uncertain. The CDR3 sequence is 15 residues long. The germline V and J ends were trimmed by 2 bases and 3 bases, with 11 bases remaining between them. Germline CDR1 is SGHTA and CDR2 is FQGTGA. CDR3 region: CASSLLPSYNQPQHF. In nucleotides, the CDR3 is TGTGCCAGCAGCTTACTTCCCAGTTACAATCAGCCCCAGCATTTT.

This clonotype was recorded at least ten times. The chain uses TRBV4-1 and TRBJ1-2; TRBD1 is a possible D gene (5 bases). The CDR3 is 14 residues long. In germline, CDR1 is MGHRA, CDR2 YSYEKL. The V and J ends lost 0 bases and 6 bases respectively, with 11 bases between them. The CDR3 region has the DNA TGCGCCAGCAGCCAAGATGTCGGGGCAAATGGCTACACCTTC. As protein: CASSQDVGANGYTF.

The table lists this clonotype with a few counts. The chain carries TRBV11-3 and TRBJ2-7; 7 bases align to TRBD1. The junction had 11 bases not matched to a gene; V was cut back by 5 bases and J by 7 bases. CDR1 and CDR2 from the germline V gene are SGHNT and YENEEA. The CDR3 sequence is 14 residues long. This chain's CDR3 is CASSPGTARWEQYF. CDR3 nucleotide sequence: TGTGCCAGCAGCCCGGGGACAGCCCGTTGGGAGCAGTACTTC.

This clonotype was counted at least ten times. J is TRBJ1-1 and V is TRBV6-1; D remains ambiguous. The CDR3 loop spans 13 amino acids. Trimming stripped 7 bases from V and 4 bases from J, with 13 bases between. Germline CDR1 MNHNS, CDR2 SASEGT. CDR3 coding DNA: TGTGCCAGCAATATCGGTGGGAGCACTGAAGCTTTCTTT. It is translated as CASNIGGSTEAFF.

As concerns this clonotype: One base away lies a much larger clone, so this may be a sequencing read error. The V call is TRBV20-1, the J call TRBJ2-5, with D perhaps being TRBD1 or TRBD2 (5 bases each). With 2 bases removed from V and 1 base from J, the gap between germline ends came to 11 bases. The CDR3 runs to 14 residues. In germline, CDR1 is DFQATT, CDR2 SNEGSKA (reference sequence). In DNA, the CDR3 is TGCAGTGCTAGATCCGGGACGGTCCAAGAGACCCAGTACTTC. It yields the protein CSARSGTVQETQYF.

In this sample, this clonotype turned up many times. The V and J genes are TRBV6-1 and TRBJ2-2, with 7 positions matching TRBD1. V gave up 6 bases and J gave up 2 bases; unmatched junction bases: 6. CDR1 is MNHNS and CDR2 is SASEGT in the germline V gene. This CDR3 has 15 residues. CDR3 bases: TGTGCCAGCAGCGCCGGGACAGCCAACACCGGGGAGCTGTTTTTT. This sequence encodes CASSAGTANTGELFF.

Of note for this clonotype: At one of its ends the junction is not consistent with the germline gene, which may arise from a read error. The rearrangement links TRBV18 to TRBJ2-7, with 7 bases fitting TRBD1. Germline values: CDR1 KGHSH, CDR2 LQKENI. This CDR3 has 14 amino acids. This CDR3 reads CASSPQGISYEQYF. Written as DNA, the CDR3 is TGTGCCAGCTCCCCACAGGGGATCTCCTACGAGCAGTACTTC.

This chain connects TRBV12-5 to TRBJ2-5, with 11 bases fitting TRBD1. CDR1 is LGHNT, CDR2 FRNRAP, per germline. The V and J ends lost 6 bases and 3 bases, in that order; junction bases with no gene match: 3. CDR3 length equals 14 residues. The CDR3: CASGDRGLEETQYF. For the CDR3, the DNA is TGTGCTAGTGGGGACAGGGGGCTTGAAGAGACCCAGTACTTC.

Many counts were recorded for this clonotype. The chain combines TRBV5-1 with TRBJ2-1, with D unresolved. The CDR3 is 13 residues long. Between the trimmed V and J ends, which lost 0 bases and 12 bases, there was a span of 13 bases. The germline V gene has CDR1 SGHRS and CDR2 YFSETQ. CDR3 DNA: TGCGCCAGCAGCTTGGATGGCGTAAGGGTGCAGTTCTTC. Translating it yields CASSLDGVRVQFF.

This chain connects TRBV7-2 to TRBJ1-2, with a weak D call TRBD1 (6 bases). From germline, CDR1 is SGHTA and CDR2 FQGNSA. The CDR3 covers 15 residues. V lost 4 bases to trimming and J lost 3 bases, with 15 bases between them. CDR3 nucleotide sequence: TGTGCCAGCAGCTGGGGACACCTCGGGGACTATGGCTACACCTTC. It specifies CASSWGHLGDYGYTF.

The V and J genes are TRBV12-3 or TRBV12-4 and TRBJ1-4; 7 nucleotides match TRBD1. Trimming took 0 bases from V and 7 from J; bases not matched to a gene: 8. This CDR3 has 16 residues. Here the CDR3 DNA reads TGTGCCAGCAGTTTAGCGCGGGACAGTGAGAGTGAAAAACTGTTTTTT. It specifies CASSLARDSESEKLFF.

This clonotype was seen a few times. This rearrangement joins TRBV18 to TRBJ2-5, with D possibly TRBD1 on 6 matching bases. V lost 4 bases and J lost 2, with 14 bases in between. Germline assignment: CDR1 KGHSH and CDR2 LQKENI. This CDR3 contains 15 residues. The CDR3 DNA reads as TGTGCCAGCTCACAAAATACAGGGATTCAAGAGACCCAGTACTTC. It is translated as CASSQNTGIQETQYF.

There are many counts of this clonotype. V and J are TRBV11-2 and TRBJ2-2, with 8 positions matching TRBD1. Germline V CDR1 and CDR2: SGHAT, FQNNGV. The V and J ends lost 4 bases and 2 bases, in that order; junction bases with no gene match: 12. This CDR3 region has 18 residues. The CDR3 protein is CASSSESSGGRNTGELFF. CDR3 DNA: TGTGCCAGCAGCTCAGAATCTTCAGGGGGCAGAAACACCGGGGAGCTGTTTTTT.